This T cell receptor (beta chain) was found in a study of radiotherapy plus CTLA-4 blockade in lung cancer. Germline trimming cut 2 bases from V and 4 bases from J; bases unmatched to any gene: 5. CDR3 length: 15 residues. The germline gives CDR1 SQVTM, CDR2 ANQGSEA. Some clones are missing from TCRdb's copy, which holds only in-frame ones; the method was immunoSEQ multiplex PCR. Of tens of thousands of clones in the sample, around 79% were seen once. The chain links TRBV29-1 to TRBJ2-1; 10 positions agree with TRBD2. The receptor was derived from a human donor with non-small cell lung cancer who had a complete response to radiotherapy plus ipilimumab. This sample comprised peripheral blood, obtained from a patient treated with radiotherapy plus ipilimumab. Written as DNA, the CDR3 is TGCAGCGTTGAACCTCGGACTAGCGGATACAATGAGCAGTTCTTC. Its protein is CSVEPRTSGYNEQFF.